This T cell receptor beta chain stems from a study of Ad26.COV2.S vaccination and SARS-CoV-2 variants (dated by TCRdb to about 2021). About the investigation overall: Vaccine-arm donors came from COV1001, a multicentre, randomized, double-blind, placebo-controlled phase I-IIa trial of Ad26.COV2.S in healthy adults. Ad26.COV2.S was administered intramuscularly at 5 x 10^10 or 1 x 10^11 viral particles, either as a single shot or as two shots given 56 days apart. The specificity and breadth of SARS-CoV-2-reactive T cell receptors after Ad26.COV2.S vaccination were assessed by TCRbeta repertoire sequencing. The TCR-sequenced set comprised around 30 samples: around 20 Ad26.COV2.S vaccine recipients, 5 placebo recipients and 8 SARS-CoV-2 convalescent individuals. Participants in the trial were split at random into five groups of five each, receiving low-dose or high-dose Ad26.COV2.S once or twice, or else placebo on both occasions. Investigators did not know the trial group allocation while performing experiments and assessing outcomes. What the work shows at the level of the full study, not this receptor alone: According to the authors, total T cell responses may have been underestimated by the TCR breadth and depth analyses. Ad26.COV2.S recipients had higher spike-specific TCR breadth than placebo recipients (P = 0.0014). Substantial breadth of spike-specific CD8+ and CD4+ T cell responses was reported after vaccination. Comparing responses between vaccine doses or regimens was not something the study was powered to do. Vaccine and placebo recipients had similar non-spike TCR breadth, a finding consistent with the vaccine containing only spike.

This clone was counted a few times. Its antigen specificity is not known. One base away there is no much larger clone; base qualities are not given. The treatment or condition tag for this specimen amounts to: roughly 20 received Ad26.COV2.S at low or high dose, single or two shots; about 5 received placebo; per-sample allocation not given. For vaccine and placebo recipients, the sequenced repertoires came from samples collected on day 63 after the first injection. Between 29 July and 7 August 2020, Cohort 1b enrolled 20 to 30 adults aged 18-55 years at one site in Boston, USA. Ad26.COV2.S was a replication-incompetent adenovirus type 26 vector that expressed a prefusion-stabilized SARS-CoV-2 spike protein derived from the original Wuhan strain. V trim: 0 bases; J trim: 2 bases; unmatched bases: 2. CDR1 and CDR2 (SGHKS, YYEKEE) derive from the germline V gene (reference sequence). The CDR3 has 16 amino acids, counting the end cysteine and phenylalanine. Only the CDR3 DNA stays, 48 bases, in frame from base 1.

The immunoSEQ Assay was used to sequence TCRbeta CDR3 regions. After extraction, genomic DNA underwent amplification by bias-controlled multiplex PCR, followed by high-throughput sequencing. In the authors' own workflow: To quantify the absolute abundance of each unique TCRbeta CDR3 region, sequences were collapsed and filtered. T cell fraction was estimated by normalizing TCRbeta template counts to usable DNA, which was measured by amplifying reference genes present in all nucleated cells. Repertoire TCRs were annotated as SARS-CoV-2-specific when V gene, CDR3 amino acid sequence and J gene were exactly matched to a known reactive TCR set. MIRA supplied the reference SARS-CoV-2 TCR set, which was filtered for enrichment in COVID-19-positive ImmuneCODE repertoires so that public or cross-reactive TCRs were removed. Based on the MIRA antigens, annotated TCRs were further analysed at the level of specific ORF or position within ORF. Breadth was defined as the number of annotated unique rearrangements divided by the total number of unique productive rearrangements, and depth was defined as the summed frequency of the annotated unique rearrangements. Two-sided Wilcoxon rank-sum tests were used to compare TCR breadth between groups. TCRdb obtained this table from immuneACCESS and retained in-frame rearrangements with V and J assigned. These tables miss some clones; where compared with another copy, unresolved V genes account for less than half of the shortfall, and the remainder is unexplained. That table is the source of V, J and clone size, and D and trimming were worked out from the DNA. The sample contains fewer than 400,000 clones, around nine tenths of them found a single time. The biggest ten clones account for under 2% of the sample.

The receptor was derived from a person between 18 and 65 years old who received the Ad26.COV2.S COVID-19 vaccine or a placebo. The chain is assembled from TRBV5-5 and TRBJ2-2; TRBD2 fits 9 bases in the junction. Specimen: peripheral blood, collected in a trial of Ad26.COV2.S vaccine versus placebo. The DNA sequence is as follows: TGTGCCAGCAGCTTGGTAGCGGGAGACAACACCGGGGAGCTGTTTTTT. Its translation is CASSLVAGDNTGELFF.